The present entry profiles one TCR beta chain with its context. These data belong to a study of identical twins. This CDR3 has 15 residues. V lost 0 bases and J 1 base, leaving 9 bases between the germline ends. CDR1 is SGHDN and CDR2 is FVKESK in the germline V gene. A universal primer site came from template switching; cDNA carried unique molecular identifiers. In TCRdb, the 5' RACE reads were re-called with MiXCR into one record per CDR3 protein. The sample shows 450,000 to 650,000 distinct CDR3 sequences, about 15% of them seen only once. The data were also submitted as part of a second study, on yellow fever vaccine responses in identical twins.

Sequencing was performed on CD4+ T cells sorted from blood. The source of this sequence is a woman aged 18 to 35 in good health. The chain recombines TRBV14 with TRBJ2-5; no clear D gene. CDR3 nucleotide sequence: TGTGCCAGCAGCCAAGAAGGATACAGCCAAGAGACCCAGTACTTC. Amino acid sequence: CASSQEGYSQETQYF.